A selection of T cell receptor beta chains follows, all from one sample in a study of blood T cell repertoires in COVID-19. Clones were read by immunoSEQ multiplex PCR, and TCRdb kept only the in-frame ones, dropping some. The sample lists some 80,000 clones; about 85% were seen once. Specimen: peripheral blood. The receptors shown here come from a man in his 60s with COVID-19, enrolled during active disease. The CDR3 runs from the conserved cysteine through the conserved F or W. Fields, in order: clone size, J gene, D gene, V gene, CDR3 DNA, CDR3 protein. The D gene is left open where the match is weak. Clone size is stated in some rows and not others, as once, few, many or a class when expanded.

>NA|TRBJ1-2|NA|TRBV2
TGTGCCAGCAGTGAAAGTCCCGGTCTAGGCTACACCTTC
CASSESPGLGYTF
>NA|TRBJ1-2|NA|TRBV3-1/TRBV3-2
TGTGCCAGCAGCCTAGACAGATATGGCTACACCTTC
CASSLDRYGYTF
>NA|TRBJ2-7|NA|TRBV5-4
TGTGCCAGCAGCTTGGGCCAGGCAGGGTCCTACGAGCAGTACTTC
CASSLGQAGSYEQYF
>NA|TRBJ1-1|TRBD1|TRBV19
TGTGCCAGTAGTAAGGACAGGGGAGGGGTGAACACTGAAGCTTTCTTT
CASSKDRGGVNTEAFF
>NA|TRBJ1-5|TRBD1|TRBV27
TGTGCCAGCAGATTACAGGGGGCCTTTCAGCCCCAGCATTTT
CASRLQGAFQPQHF
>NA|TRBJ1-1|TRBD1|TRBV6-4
TGTGCCAGCAGTGAAGGGACAGGCGGCACTGAAGCTTTCTTT
CASSEGTGGTEAFF
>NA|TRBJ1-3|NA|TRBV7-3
TGTGCCAGCAGCTCTAGCTCTGGAAACACCATATATTTT
CASSSSSGNTIYF
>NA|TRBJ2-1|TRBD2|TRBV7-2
TGTGCCAGCAGCTCGCCCGGACTAGCGAATGAGCAGTTCTTC
CASSSPGLANEQFF
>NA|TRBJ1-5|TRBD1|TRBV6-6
TGTGCCAGCACCCCGAGACAGGGGAGCAATCAGCCCCAGCATTTT
CASTPRQGSNQPQHF
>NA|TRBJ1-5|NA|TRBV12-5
TGTGCTAGTGGTTTGACGGGAGGGCAGCCCCAGCATTTT
CASGLTGGQPQHF
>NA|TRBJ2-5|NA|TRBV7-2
TGTGCCAGCAGCGAAGAAGGGGGCCAAGAGACCCAGTACTTC
CASSEEGGQETQYF
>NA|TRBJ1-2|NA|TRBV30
TGTGCCTGGAGTATAAGGACAGTTACTAACTATGGCTACACCTTC
CAWSIRTVTNYGYTF
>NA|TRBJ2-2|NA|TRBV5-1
TGCGCCAGCAGCTGGGGAGCGGACACCGGGGAGCTGTTTTTT
CASSWGADTGELFF
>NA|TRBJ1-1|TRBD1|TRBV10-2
TGCGCCAGCAGGGTTACAGGGGAGTTTGAAGCTTTCTTT
CASRVTGEFEAFF
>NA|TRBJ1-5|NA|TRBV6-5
TGTGCCAGCAGTTATAACACGGGGCAGCCCCAGCATTTT
CASSYNTGQPQHF
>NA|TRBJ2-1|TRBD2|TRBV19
TGTGCCAGTAGCGGCACTAGCGGGAGATACAATGAGCAGTTCTTC
CASSGTSGRYNEQFF
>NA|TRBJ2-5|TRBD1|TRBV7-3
TGTGCCAGCAGCTTAACTGCAGGGGGCGAAGGGACCCAGTACTTC
CASSLTAGGEGTQYF
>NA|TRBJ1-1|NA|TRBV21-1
TGTGCCAGCAGATGGGGGGACAGGGAAAAAGCTTTCTTT
CASRWGDREKAFF
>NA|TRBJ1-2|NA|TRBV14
TGTGCCAGCAGCCCTCAATTCTCCCAGGGTGGCTACACCTTC
CASSPQFSQGGYTF
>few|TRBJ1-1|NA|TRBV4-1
TGCGCCAGCAGCCAAGATGCAGGTGGCACTGAAGCTTTCTTT
CASSQDAGGTEAFF
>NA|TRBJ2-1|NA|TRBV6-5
TGTGCCAGCGAGCGATACAATGAGCAGTTCTTC
CASERYNEQFF
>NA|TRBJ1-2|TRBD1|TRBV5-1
TGCGCCAGCAGCTTATCGGCAGGGGGCGGGGATGGCTACACCTTC
CASSLSAGGGDGYTF
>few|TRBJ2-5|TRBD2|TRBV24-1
TGTGCCACCAGTGGGGGCCTAGCGGTCCAAGAGACCCAGTACTTC
CATSGGLAVQETQYF
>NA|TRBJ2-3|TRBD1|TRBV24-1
TGTGCCACCAGTGATTTTTCGGGACAGGGGTTTGGAGGCACAGATACGCAGTATTTT
CATSDFSGQGFGGTDTQYF
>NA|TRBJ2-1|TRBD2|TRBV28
TGTGCCAGCAGCATGACTAGCGGGGGGCGCGGGGAGCAGTTCTTC
CASSMTSGGRGEQFF
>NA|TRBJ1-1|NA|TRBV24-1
TGTGCCACCCCATATGCACTTGAGGGGGATGATGAAGCTTTCTTT
CATPYALEGDDEAFF
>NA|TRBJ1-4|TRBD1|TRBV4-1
TGCGCCAGCACCAGAACGGGACCCGGGACAGGGGGCCGGCGTGAAAAACTGTTTTTT
CASTRTGPGTGGRREKLFF
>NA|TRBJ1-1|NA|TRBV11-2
TGTGCCAGCAGCTCCTCGGGGGGGGGCGAGACTGAAGCTTTCTTT
CASSSSGGGETEAFF
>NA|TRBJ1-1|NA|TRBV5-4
TGTGCCAGCAGCTCCCAACAGGGAACGAACACTGAAGCTTTCTTT
CASSSQQGTNTEAFF
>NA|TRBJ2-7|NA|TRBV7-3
TGTGCCAGTGGCCAGGGGCACTCCTACGAGCAGTACTTC
CASGQGHSYEQYF
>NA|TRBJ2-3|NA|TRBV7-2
TGTGCCAGCAGCTTGGAGGGGTCATTTGCCCCCTTAGATACGCAGTATTTT
CASSLEGSFAPLDTQYF
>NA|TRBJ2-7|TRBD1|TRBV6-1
TGTGCCAGCAGACCCGGGACAGGGACCTACGAGCAGTACTTC
CASRPGTGTYEQYF
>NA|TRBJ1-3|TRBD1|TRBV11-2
TGTGCCAGCAGCCCCGAGGACAGGGGGAAAGGAAACACCATATATTTT
CASSPEDRGKGNTIYF
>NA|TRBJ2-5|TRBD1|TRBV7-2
TGTGCCAGCAGCTTAGCTGGGACAGGGTACAAGACCCAGTACTTC
CASSLAGTGYKTQYF
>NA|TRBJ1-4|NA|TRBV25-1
TGTGCCAGCAGTGAATTTGGCACGGGGAATAATGAAAAACTGTTTTTT
CASSEFGTGNNEKLFF
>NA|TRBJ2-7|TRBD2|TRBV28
TGTGCCAGCAGTTTGTTTTCACTAGCGGTAAACTACGAGCAGTACTTC
CASSLFSLAVNYEQYF
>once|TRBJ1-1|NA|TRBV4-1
TGCGCCAGCAGCCTCCTCCTGGATGCAGGTAACACTGAAGCTTTCTTT
CASSLLLDAGNTEAFF
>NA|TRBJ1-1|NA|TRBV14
TGCGTGACCGCAAATACCGGGGGGAACACTGAAGCTTTCTTT
CVTANTGGNTEAFF
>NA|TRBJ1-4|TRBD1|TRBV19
TGTGCCAGTAGTACGACAGGGGTGAGCAAACTGTTTTTT
CASSTTGVSKLFF
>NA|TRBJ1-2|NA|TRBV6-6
TGTGCCAGCAGCCCCCAGGGGTTTGACTATGGCTACACCTTC
CASSPQGFDYGYTF
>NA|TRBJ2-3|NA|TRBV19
TGTGCCACTAAGGGGACTTGGCGGGGCTACACAGATACGCAGTATTTT
CATKGTWRGYTDTQYF
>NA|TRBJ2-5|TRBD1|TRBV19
TGTGCCAGTAGCCAATTGGGTAGGACAGGGGAAACATGGGAGACCCAGTACTTC
CASSQLGRTGETWETQYF
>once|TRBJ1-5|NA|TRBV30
TGTGCCTGGAGTGTAACAGGACAAACCCCCCAGCATTTT
CAWSVTGQTPQHF
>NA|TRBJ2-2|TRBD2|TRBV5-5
TGTGCCAGCAGCTTGAACGGGGGGGCGAACACCGGGGAGCTGTTTTTT
CASSLNGGANTGELFF
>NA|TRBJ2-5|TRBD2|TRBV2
TGTGCCAGCGCTATAGCGGGGATTGTTCAAGAGACCCAGTACTTC
CASAIAGIVQETQYF
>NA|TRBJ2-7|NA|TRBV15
TGTGCCACCAGCAGAGATCGCTCCTACGAGCAGTACTTC
CATSRDRSYEQYF
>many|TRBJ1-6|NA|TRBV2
TGTGCCAGCAGTGCCATGGGTACAGCTTATAATTCACCCCTCCACTTT
CASSAMGTAYNSPLHF
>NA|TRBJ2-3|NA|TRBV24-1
TGTGCCACCAGTGACCCCCTTGGAGTCGGGCAGTATTTT
CATSDPLGVGQYF
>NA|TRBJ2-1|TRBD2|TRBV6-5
TGTGCCAGCAGTTACAACGCGGGAGGGCCAAATGAGCAGTTCTTC
CASSYNAGGPNEQFF
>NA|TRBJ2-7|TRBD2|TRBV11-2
TGTGCCAGCAGCTTGGGGACTACCGCCACCTACGAGCAGTACTTC
CASSLGTTATYEQYF
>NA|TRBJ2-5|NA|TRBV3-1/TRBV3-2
TGTGCCAGCAGCCAAGTAGATCAAGAGACCCAGTACTTC
CASSQVDQETQYF
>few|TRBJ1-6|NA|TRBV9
TGTGCCAGCAGCGGAGGGGAGAGGGGGACGCCACGCTATAATTCACCCCTCCACTTT
CASSGGERGTPRYNSPLHF
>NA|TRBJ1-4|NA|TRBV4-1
TGCGCCAGCAGCCCGCGGGCAACTAATGAAAAACTGTTTTTT
CASSPRATNEKLFF
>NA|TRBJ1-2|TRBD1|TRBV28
TGTGCCAGCAGTAGACAGGGAGCATCCTATGGCTACACCTTC
CASSRQGASYGYTF
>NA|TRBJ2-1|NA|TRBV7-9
TGTGCCAGCACTACGGGAGATCGGGGCAATGAGCAGTTCTTC
CASTTGDRGNEQFF
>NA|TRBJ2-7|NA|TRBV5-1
TGCGCCAGCCGATCGGGGGAGGCCCCCTACGAGCAGTACTTC
CASRSGEAPYEQYF
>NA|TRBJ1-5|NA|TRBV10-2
TGCGCCAGCAGTGACGGCGGTCCCATGACAGGACGGGGACTAGTTCAGCCCCAGCATTTT
CASSDGGPMTGRGLVQPQHF